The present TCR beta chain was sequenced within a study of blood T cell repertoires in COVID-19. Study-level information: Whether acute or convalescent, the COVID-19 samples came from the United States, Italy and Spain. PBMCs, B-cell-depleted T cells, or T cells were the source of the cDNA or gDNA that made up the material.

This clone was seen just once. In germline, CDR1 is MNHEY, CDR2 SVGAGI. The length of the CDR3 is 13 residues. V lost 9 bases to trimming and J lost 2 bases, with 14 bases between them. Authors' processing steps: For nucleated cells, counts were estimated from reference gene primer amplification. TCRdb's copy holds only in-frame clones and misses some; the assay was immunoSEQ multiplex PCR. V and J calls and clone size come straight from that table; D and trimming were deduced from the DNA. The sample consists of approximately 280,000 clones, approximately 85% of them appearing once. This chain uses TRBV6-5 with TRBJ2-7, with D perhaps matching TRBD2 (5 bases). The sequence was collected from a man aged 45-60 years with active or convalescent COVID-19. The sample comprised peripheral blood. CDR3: CASRSAETYEQYF. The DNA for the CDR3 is TGTGCCAGTCGTAGCGCAGAAACCTACGAGCAGTACTTC.